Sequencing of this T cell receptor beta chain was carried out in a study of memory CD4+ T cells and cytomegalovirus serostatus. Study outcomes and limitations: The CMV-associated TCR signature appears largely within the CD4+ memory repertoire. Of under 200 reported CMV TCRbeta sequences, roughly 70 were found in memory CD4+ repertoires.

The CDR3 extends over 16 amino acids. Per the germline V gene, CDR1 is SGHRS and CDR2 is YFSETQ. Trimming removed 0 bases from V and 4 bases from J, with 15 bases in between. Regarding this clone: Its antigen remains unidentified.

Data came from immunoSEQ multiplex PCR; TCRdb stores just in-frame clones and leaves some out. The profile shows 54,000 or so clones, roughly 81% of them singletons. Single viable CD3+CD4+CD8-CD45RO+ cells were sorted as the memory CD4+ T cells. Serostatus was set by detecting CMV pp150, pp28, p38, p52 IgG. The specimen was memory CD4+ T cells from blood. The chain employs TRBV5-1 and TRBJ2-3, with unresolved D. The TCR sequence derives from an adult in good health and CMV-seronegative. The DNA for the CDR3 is TGCGCCAGCAGCTTGGGGGCGACTGCAATTTCAGATACGCAGTATTTT. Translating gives CASSLGATAISDTQYF.